These 12 T cell receptor beta chains were all obtained from the same sample, sequenced in a study of OX40 agonist ivuxolimab in advanced cancers. Sequencing was performed with immunoSEQ multiplex PCR; in TCRdb, only in-frame clones are kept and a portion is missing. The sample records roughly 69,000 clones, more than 85% being singletons. The sequences come from CD4+ or CD8+ T cells sorted from blood, collected in a trial of the OX40 agonist ivuxolimab. Receptors were obtained from an adult with an advanced solid tumor such as melanoma, head and neck, liver or kidney cancer.

This clone was seen just once. The chain joins TRBV10-1 to TRBJ1-1, with D perhaps matching TRBD1 (5 bases). The V and J ends lost 5 bases and 3 bases respectively, with 10 bases between them. The CDR3 loop spans 13 amino acids. From germline, CDR1 is WNHNN and CDR2 SYGVQD (reference sequence). The CDR3: CASSLGTDTEAFF. The CDR3 bases are TGCGCCAGCAGTCTCGGGACCGACACTGAAGCTTTCTTT.

This chain links TRBV10-3 with TRBJ2-3; a weak D match, TRBD2 (6 bases). The CDR3 is 13 amino acids. Trimming took 7 bases from V and 3 from J, leaving 11 bases between them. Germline loops: CDR1 ENHRY, CDR2 SYGVKD. This CDR3 is CAIKGTPTDTQYF. For the CDR3, the DNA is TGTGCCATCAAAGGGACTCCGACAGATACGCAGTATTTT.

This clone was found once. The V call is TRBV6-1, the J call TRBJ1-2; maybe TRBD1 (5 bases). The CDR3 totals 15 residues. Trimming cost V 1 base and J 5 bases, with 14 bases left between them. The V gene's germline CDR1 is MNHNS and CDR2 SASEGT. This chain's CDR3 is CASSEGAGDSYGYTF. As DNA, the CDR3 is TGTGCCAGCAGTGAAGGCGCCGGGGACTCATATGGCTACACCTTC.

The rearrangement joins TRBV6-5 to TRBJ2-7; D gene uncertain. CDR1 MNHEY and CDR2 SVGAGI come from the germline V gene. The CDR3 length is 13 residues. The V gene lost 2 bases and the J gene lost 6 bases, with 11 bases spanning the gap. The chain's CDR3 is CASSYDEMREQYF. The CDR3 bases are TGTGCCAGCAGTTACGATGAAATGCGCGAGCAGTACTTC.

V usage is TRBV7-2 and J usage is TRBJ2-4, with D hard to call. Trimming cost V 3 bases and J 8 bases, with 8 bases left between them. The CDR3 contains 12 residues. Germline CDR1 SGHTA, CDR2 FQGNSA. This CDR3 reads CASSLGWDIQYF. The CDR3, as DNA: TGTGCCAGCAGCTTGGGTTGGGACATTCAGTACTTC.

This chain links TRBV10-3 with TRBJ1-4; a possible D gene is TRBD1 (6 bases). Germline values: CDR1 ENHRY, CDR2 SYGVKD. The CDR3 is 15 residues long. V was shortened by 5 bases and J by 5 bases, with 15 bases between the two germline ends. CDR3 DNA sequence: TGTGCCATCAGTAAACAGGGTGGGGAAAATGAAAAACTGTTTTTT. Its translation is CAISKQGGENEKLFF.

The rearrangement joins TRBV5-4 to TRBJ1-1, with D maybe TRBD1 (6 bases). This CDR3 contains 16 residues. CDR1 is SGHNT and CDR2 is YYREEE in the germline V gene (reference sequence). Trimming took 4 bases from V and 0 from J, leaving 16 bases between them. This CDR3 reads CASSQTGHYLNTEAFF. As DNA, the CDR3 is TGTGCCAGCAGCCAGACAGGCCACTACCTGAACACTGAAGCTTTCTTT.

The chain joins TRBV6-1 to TRBJ2-1, with a tentative D call TRBD2 (5 bases). This CDR3 has 14 amino acids. CDR1 is MNHNS and CDR2 is SASEGT in the germline V gene. Trimming cost V 10 bases and J 7 bases, with 20 bases left between them. CDR3 region: CATNTGSAGNEQFF. The CDR3 nucleotides read TGTGCCACCAATACGGGGTCCGCTGGGAATGAGCAGTTCTTC.

This rearrangement joins TRBV20-1 to TRBJ1-5; D gene ambiguous. Germline V gene data show CDR1 as DFQATT and CDR2 as SNEGSKA (reference sequence). V lost 6 bases to trimming and J lost 5 bases, with 8 bases between them. This CDR3 is built from 11 residues. CDR3 amino acids: CSAGRDQPQHF. DNA of the CDR3: TGCAGTGCCGGGAGAGATCAGCCCCAGCATTTT.

This clone has just one count. The rearrangement joins TRBV2 to TRBJ2-5; D gene uncertain. Trimming removed 1 base at V and 5 bases at J, with 14 bases between. The CDR3 has 15 amino acids. The germline V gene encodes CDR1 SNHLY and CDR2 FYNNEI. The CDR3 DNA is TGTGCCAGCAGTGAAGTTAGACCTCCGGTTGAGACCCAGTACTTC. Encoded protein: CASSEVRPPVETQYF.

This clone came up a few times. V usage is TRBV15 and J usage is TRBJ2-1; 9 nucleotides align to TRBD1. The trim removed 1 base at V and 4 bases at J, leaving 8 bases unmatched. CDR3 size: 17 residues. Per germline, CDR1 LNHNV and CDR2 YYDKDF (reference sequence). The CDR3 reads CATSRGDTGGSYNEQFF. The CDR3 DNA sequence: TGTGCCACCAGCAGAGGGGATACAGGGGGCTCTTACAATGAGCAGTTCTTC. Full variable domain (outside the CDR3, taken from reference TRBV15 and TRBJ2-1): DAMVIQNPRYQVTQFGKPVTLSCSQTLNHNVMYWYQQKSSQAPKLLFHYYDKDFNNEADTPDNFQSRRPNTSFCFLDIRSPGLGDTAMYLCATSRGDTGGSYNEQFFGPGTRLTVL.

This clone came up a few times. This chain links TRBV2 with TRBJ1-5; D not resolved. Trimming removed 8 bases from V and 5 bases from J, with 13 bases in between. The germline CDR1 and CDR2 sequences are SNHLY and FYNNEI. The CDR3 has 13 amino acids. The CDR3, as DNA: TGTGCCAGCCGGGCGGGCGGCGATCAGCCCCAGCATTTT. It encodes CASRAGGDQPQHF.